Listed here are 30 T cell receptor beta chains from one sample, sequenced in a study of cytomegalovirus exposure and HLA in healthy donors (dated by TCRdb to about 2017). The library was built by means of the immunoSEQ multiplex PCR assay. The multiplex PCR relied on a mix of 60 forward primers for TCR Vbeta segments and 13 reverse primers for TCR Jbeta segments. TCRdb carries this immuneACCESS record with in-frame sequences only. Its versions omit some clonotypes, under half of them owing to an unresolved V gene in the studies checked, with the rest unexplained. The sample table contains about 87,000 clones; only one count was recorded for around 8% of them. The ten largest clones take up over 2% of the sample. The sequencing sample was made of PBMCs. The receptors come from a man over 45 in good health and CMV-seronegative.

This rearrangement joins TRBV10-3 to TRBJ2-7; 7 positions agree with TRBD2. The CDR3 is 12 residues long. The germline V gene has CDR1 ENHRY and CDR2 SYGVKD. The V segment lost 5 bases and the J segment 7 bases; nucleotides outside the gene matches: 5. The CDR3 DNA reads TGTGCCATCAGTTGGGGAGGGGAGGAGCAGTACTTC. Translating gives CAISWGGEEQYF.

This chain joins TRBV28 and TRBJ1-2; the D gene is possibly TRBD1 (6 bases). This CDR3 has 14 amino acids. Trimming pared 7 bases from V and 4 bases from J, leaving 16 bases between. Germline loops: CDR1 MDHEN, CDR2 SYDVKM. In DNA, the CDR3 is TGTGCCAGCATCGCCTTGGGAGGGGGCTATGGCTACACCTTC. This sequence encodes CASIALGGGYGYTF.

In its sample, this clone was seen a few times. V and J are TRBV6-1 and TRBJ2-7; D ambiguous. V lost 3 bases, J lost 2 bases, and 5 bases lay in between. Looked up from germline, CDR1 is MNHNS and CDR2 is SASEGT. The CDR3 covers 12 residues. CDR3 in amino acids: CASSDSPYEQYF. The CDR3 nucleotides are TGTGCCAGCAGTGACAGTCCCTACGAGCAGTACTTC.

The DNA of the CDR3 is TGCGCCAGCAGGGCCGATTACTACTCCTACGAGCAGTACTTC. Its translation: CASRADYYSYEQYF. The V and J genes are TRBV5-1 and TRBJ2-7; D is uncertain. Germline loops: CDR1 SGHRS, CDR2 YFSETQ. V lost 5 bases and J 0 bases, leaving 12 bases between the germline ends. The CDR3 spans 14 residues.

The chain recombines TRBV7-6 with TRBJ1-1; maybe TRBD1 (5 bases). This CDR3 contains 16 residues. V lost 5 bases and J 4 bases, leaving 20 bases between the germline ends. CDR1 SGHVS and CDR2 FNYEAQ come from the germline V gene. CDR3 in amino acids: CASSPHPDSLGTEAFF. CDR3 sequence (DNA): TGTGCCAGCAGCCCACACCCCGACAGTCTGGGCACTGAAGCTTTCTTT. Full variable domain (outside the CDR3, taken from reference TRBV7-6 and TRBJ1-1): GAGVSQSPRYKVTKRGQDVALRCDPISGHVSLYWYRQALGQGPEFLTYFNYEAQQDKSGLPNDRFSAERPEGSISTLTIQRTEQRDSAMYRCASSPHPDSLGTEAFFGQGTRLTVV.

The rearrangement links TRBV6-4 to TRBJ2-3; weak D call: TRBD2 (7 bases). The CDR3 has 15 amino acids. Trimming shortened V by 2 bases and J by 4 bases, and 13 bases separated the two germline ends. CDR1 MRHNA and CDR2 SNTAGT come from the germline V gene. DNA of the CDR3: TGTGCCAGCAGTGACGGTGGGGGGGCCTCAGATACGCAGTATTTT. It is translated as CASSDGGGASDTQYF.

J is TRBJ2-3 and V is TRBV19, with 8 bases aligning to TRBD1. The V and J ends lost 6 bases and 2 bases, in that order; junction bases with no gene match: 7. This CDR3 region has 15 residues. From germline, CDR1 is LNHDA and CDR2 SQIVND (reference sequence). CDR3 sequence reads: CASSEQGGITDTQYF. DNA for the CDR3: TGTGCCAGTAGCGAACAGGGGGGAATCACAGATACGCAGTATTTT.

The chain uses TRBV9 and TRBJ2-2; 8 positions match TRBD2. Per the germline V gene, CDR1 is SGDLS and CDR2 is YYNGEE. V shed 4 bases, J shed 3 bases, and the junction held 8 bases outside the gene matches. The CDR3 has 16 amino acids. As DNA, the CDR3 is TGTGCCAGCAGCTCTCCGGGGGGGCCAGACACCGGGGAGCTGTTTTTT. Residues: CASSSPGGPDTGELFF.

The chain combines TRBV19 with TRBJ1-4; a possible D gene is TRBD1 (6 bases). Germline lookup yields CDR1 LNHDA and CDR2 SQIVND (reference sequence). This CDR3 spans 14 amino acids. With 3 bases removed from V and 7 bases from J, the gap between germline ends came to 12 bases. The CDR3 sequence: CASSMRGRGEKLFF. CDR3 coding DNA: TGTGCCAGTAGTATGAGGGGCAGGGGTGAAAAACTGTTTTTT. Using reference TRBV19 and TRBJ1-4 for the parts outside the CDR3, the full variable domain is DGGITQSPKYLFRKEGQNVTLSCEQNLNHDAMYWYRQDPGQGLRLIYYSQIVNDFQKGDIAEGYSVSREKKESFPLTVTSAQKNPTAFYLCASSMRGRGEKLFFGSGTQLSVL.

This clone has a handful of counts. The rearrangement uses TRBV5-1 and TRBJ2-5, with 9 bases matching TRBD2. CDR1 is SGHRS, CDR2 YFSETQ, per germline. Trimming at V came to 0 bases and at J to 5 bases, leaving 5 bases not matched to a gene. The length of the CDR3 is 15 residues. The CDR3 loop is CASSLVAGAAETQYF. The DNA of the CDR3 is TGCGCCAGCAGCTTGGTAGCGGGGGCGGCGGAGACCCAGTACTTC.

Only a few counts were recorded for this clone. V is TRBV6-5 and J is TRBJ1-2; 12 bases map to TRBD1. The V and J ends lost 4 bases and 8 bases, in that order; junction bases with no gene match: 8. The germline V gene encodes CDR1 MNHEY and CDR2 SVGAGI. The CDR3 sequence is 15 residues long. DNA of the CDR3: TGTGCCAGCAGTTCGCTGGGGACAGGGGGCAAGGGCTACACCTTC. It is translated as CASSSLGTGGKGYTF.

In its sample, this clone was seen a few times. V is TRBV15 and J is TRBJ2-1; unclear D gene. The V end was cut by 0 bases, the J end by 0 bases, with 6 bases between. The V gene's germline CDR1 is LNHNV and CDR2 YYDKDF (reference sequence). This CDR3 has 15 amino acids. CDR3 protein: CATSREFSSYNEQFF. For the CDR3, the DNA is TGTGCCACCAGCAGAGAATTTAGCTCCTACAATGAGCAGTTCTTC.

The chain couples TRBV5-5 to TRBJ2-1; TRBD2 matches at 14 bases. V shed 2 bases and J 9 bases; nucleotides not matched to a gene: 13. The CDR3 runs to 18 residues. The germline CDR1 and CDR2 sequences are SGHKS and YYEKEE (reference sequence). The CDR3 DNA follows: TGTGCCAGCAGCTTAAATTTTCGACTAGCGGGGGGGCCGGGTGAGCAGTTCTTC. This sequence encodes CASSLNFRLAGGPGEQFF.

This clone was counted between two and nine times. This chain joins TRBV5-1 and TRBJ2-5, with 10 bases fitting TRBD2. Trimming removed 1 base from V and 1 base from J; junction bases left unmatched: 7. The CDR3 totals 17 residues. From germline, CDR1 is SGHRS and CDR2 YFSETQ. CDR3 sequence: CASSLNSGGLIQETQYF. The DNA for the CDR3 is TGCGCCAGCAGCTTGAATAGCGGGGGGTTAATCCAAGAGACCCAGTACTTC.

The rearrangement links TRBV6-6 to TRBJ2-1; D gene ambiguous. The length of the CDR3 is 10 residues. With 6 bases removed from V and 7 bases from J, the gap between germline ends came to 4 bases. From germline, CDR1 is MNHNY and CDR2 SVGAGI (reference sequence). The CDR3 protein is CASSHNEQFF. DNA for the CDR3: TGTGCCAGCAGCCATAATGAGCAGTTCTTC.

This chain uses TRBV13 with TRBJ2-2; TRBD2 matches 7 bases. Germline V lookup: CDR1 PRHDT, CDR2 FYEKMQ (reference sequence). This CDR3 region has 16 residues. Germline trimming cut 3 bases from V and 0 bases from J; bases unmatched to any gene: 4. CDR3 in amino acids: CASSFKGLANTGELFF. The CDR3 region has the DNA TGTGCCAGCAGCTTTAAAGGACTAGCGAACACCGGGGAGCTGTTTTTT. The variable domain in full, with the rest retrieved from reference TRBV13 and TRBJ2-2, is AAGVIQSPRHLIKEKRETATLKCYPIPRHDTVYWYQQGPGQDPQFLISFYEKMQSDKGSIPDRFSAQQFSDYHSELNMSSLELGDSALYFCASSFKGLANTGELFFGEGSRLTVL.

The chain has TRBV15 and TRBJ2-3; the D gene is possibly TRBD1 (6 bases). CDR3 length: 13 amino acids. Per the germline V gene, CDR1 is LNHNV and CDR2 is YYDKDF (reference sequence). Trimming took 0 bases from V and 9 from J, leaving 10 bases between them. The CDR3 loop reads CATSREYRETQYF. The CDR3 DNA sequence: TGTGCCACCAGCAGAGAGTACAGGGAAACGCAGTATTTT. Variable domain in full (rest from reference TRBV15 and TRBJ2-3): DAMVIQNPRYQVTQFGKPVTLSCSQTLNHNVMYWYQQKSSQAPKLLFHYYDKDFNNEADTPDNFQSRRPNTSFCFLDIRSPGLGDTAMYLCATSREYRETQYFGPGTRLTVL.

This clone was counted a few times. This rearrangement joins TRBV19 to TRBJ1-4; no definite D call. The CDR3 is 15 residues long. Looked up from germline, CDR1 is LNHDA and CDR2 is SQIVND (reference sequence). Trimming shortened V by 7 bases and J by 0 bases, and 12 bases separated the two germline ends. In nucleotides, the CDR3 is TGTGCCAGTATCCCGGGGAGAACAACTAATGAAAAACTGTTTTTT. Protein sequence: CASIPGRTTNEKLFF.

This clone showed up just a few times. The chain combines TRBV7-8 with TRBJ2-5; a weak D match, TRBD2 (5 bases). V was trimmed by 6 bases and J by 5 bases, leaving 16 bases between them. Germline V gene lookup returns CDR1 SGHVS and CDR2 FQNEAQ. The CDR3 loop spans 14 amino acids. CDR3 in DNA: TGTGCCAGCAGTTCCCGGGCCCCGGGGGAGACCCAGTACTTC. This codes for CASSSRAPGETQYF.

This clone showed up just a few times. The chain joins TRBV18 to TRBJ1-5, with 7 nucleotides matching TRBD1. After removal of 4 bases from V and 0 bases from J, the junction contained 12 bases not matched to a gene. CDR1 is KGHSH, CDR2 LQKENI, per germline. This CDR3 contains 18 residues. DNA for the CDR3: TGTGCCAGCTCACTTACCGGGACAGCCCATAATAGCAATCAGCCCCAGCATTTT. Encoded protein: CASSLTGTAHNSNQPQHF.

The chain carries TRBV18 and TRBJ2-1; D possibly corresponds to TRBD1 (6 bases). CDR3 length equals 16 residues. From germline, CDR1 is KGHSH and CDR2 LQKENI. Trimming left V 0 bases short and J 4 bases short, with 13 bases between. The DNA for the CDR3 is TGTGCCAGCTCACCACCGGGACAACACAGTTACAATGAGCAGTTCTTC. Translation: CASSPPGQHSYNEQFF.

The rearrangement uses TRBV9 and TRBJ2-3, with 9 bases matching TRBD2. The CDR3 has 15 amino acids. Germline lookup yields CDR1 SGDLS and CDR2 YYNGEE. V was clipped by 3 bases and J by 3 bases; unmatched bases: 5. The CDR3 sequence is CASSGSGSWTDTQYF. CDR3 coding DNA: TGTGCCAGCAGCGGTAGCGGGAGTTGGACAGATACGCAGTATTTT.

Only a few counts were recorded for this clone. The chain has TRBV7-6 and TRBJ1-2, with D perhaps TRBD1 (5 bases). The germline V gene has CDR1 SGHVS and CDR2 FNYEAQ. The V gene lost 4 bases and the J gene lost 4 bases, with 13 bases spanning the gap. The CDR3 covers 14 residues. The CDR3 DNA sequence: TGTGCCAGCAGCTCGACGGGGACTCCCTATGGCTACACCTTC. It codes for CASSSTGTPYGYTF.

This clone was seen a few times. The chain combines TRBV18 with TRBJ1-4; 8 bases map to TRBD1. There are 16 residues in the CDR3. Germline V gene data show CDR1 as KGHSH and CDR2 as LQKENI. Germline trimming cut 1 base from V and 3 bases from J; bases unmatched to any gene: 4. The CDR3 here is CASSPRQGASNEKLFF. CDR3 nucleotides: TGTGCCAGCTCACCACGGCAGGGGGCGTCTAATGAAAAACTGTTTTTT.

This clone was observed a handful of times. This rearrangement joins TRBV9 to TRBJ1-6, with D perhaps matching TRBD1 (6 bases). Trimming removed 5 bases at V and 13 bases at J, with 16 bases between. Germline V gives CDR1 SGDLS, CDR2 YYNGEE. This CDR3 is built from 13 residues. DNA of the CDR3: TGTGCCAGCAGTAAGGGGGGGGGATCCCCCCTCCACTTT. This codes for CASSKGGGSPLHF. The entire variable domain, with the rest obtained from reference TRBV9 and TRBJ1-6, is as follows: DSGVTQTPKHLITATGQRVTLRCSPRSGDLSVYWYQQSLDQGLQFLIQYYNGEERAKGNILERFSAQQFPDLHSELNLSSLELGDSALYFCASSKGGGSPLHFGNGTRLTVT.

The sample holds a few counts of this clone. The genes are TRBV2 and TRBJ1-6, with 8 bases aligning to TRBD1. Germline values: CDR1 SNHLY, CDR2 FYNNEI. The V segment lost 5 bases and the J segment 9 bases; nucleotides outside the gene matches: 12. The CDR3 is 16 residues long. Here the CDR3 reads CASSPIYSGGGSPLHF. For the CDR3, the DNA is TGTGCCAGCAGTCCCATTTATTCAGGGGGCGGTTCACCCCTCCACTTT. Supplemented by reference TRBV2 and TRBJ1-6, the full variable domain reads EPEVTQTPSHQVTQMGQEVILRCVPISNHLYFYWYRQILGQKVEFLVSFYNNEISEKSEIFDDQFSVERPDGSNFTLKIRSTKLEDSAMYFCASSPIYSGGGSPLHFGNGTRLTVT.

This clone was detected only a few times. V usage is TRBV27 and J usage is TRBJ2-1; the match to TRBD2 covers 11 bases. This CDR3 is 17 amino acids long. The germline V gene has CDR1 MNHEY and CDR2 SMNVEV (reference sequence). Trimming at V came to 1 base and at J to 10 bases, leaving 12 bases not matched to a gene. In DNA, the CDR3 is TGTGCCAGCAGTTTATGGGCTAGCGGGAGGCTCGCAGGAGAGCAGTTCTTC. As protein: CASSLWASGRLAGEQFF.

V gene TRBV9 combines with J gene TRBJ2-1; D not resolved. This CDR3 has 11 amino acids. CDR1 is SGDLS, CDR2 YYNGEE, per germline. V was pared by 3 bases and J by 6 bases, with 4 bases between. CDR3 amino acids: CASSASNEQFF. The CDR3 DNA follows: TGTGCCAGCAGCGCCTCCAATGAGCAGTTCTTC.

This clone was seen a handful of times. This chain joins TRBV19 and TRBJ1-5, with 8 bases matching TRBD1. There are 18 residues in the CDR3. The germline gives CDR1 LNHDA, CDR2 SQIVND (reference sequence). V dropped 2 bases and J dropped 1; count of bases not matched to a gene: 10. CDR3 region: CASSIFGSGQGSNQPQHF. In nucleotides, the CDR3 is TGTGCCAGTAGTATATTCGGGTCCGGACAGGGCAGCAATCAGCCCCAGCATTTT.

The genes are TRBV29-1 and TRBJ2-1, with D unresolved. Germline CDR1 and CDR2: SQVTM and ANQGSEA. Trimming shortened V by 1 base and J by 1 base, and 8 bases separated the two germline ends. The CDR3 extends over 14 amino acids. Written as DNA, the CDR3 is TGCAGCGTTGAAGTGGCGGCTTCCTACAATGAGCAGTTCTTC. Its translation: CSVEVAASYNEQFF.